This paragraph reports one T cell receptor beta chain. Its specificity is not known. This record belongs to a study of metastatic and nonmetastatic thyroid tumors. Study conclusions and caveats: The reported finding was significantly higher TCR beta diversity in malignant thyroid tumors relative to benign nodules, in blood and tumor.

Trimming left V 2 bases short and J 3 bases short, with 11 bases between. From germline, CDR1 is KGHSH and CDR2 LQKENI. The CDR3 sequence is 14 residues long. In the study's own analysis: A classifier of distant metastasis in papillary thyroid cancer was built from CDR3 differences (across clinicopathological groups). TCRdb re-clonotyped the PCR reads through MiXCR. TCRdb, not the authors, supplied the V and J calls. The profile shows about 15,000 clones, about 31% of them singletons. Prior to thyroid surgery, none of the patients had received any treatment. This clonotype was obtained from a male donor with papillary thyroid cancer or a benign thyroid nodule (not recorded which). Some clones in this sample may be carry-over from other donors' samples. Input material: tumor tissue. The V gene is TRBV18, the J gene TRBJ2-7; D ambiguous. This CDR3 is CASSPGQDGYEQYF. In DNA form, the CDR3 reads TGTGCCAGCTCACCAGGGCAGGACGGCTACGAGCAGTACTTC.